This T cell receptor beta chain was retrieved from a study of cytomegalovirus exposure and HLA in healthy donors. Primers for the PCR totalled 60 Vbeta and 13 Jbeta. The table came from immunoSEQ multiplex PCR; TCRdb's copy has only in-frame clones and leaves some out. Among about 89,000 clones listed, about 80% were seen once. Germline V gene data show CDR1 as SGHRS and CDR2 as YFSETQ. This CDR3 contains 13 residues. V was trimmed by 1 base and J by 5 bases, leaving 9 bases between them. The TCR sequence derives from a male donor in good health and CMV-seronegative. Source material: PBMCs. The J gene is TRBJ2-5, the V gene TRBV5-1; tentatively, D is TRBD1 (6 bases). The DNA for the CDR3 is TGCGCCAGCAGCTTGCAGGGGTCGGAGACCCAGTACTTC. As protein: CASSLQGSETQYF.